The 10 T cell receptor beta chains presented below share a single source sample, sequenced in a study of shared clonotypes between healthy human individuals (dated by TCRdb to 2020 to 2022). Library preparation was by the immunoSEQ multiplex PCR assay. Entries here come from immuneACCESS through TCRdb and include only in-frame sequences with V and J called. Some clones fail to appear in such tables; in the studies checked, an unresolved V gene covers under half of the shortfall, and the cause of the remainder is unknown. The sample table shows about 2.4 million clones, and approximately 93% are seen once. The top ten clones comprise roughly 0.39% of the sample. What was sequenced was naive CD4+ T cells from PBMCs. What this sample's cell subset or site label stands for: CD45RA+ positively selected. These receptors originate from a man between 18 and 29 years old in good health. Some clones in this sample may be carry-over from other donors' samples.

The gene calls are TRBV27 and TRBJ2-3, with a tentative D call TRBD2 (5 bases). V gave up 5 bases and J gave up 4 bases, with 19 bases separating them. Germline V gives CDR1 MNHEY, CDR2 SMNVEV (reference sequence). The CDR3 runs to 16 residues. The CDR3 DNA follows: TGTGCCAGCAGTCCGTCCCGGTTCGGGGTCGCAGATACGCAGTATTTT. This codes for CASSPSRFGVADTQYF.

The chain combines TRBV6-1 with TRBJ2-7, with a possible D match to TRBD1 (5 bases). Trimming took off 8 bases at V and 5 bases at J, with 16 bases between the two ends. CDR3 length: 13 residues. Looked up from germline, CDR1 is MNHNS and CDR2 is SASEGT. The CDR3: CASRQIQGNEQYF. The CDR3 DNA is TGTGCCAGCCGCCAAATTCAGGGAAACGAGCAGTACTTC.

This sequence joins TRBV28 and TRBJ2-7, with D possibly being TRBD1 (6 bases). This CDR3 spans 13 amino acids. V lost 8 bases, J lost 3 bases, and 14 bases lay in between. Germline V CDR1 and CDR2: MDHEN, SYDVKM. The chain's CDR3 is CASGNRALYEQYF. In DNA, the CDR3 is TGTGCCAGCGGGAACAGGGCCCTCTACGAGCAGTACTTC.

V is TRBV14 and J is TRBJ2-7; 10 nucleotides match TRBD2. The germline CDR1 and CDR2 sequences are SGHDN and FVKESK. The CDR3 has 16 residues. Unmatched junction bases numbered 8, after V lost 0 bases and J lost 6 bases. The CDR3 spells CASSQDVSGRAPEQYF. The CDR3 nucleotides are TGTGCCAGCAGCCAAGATGTGAGCGGGAGGGCCCCCGAGCAGTACTTC.

The chain carries TRBV27 and TRBJ2-1, with D perhaps TRBD2 (6 bases). Germline V gene lookup returns CDR1 MNHEY and CDR2 SMNVEV (reference sequence). The CDR3 is 13 amino acids. Trimming removed 4 bases from V and 2 bases from J, with 6 bases in between. The DNA of the CDR3 is TGTGCCAGCAGTTGGAGGGCCTACAATGAGCAGTTCTTC. The encoded protein is CASSWRAYNEQFF.

The rearrangement links TRBV5-1 to TRBJ1-5; 8 bases align to TRBD1. This CDR3 is 14 amino acids long. Trimming removed 4 bases from V and 8 bases from J; junction bases left unmatched: 8. Germline V gene data show CDR1 as SGHRS and CDR2 as YFSETQ. The DNA for the CDR3 is TGCGCCAGCAGCACGACAGGGGTAGGGGAGCCCCAGCATTTT. It translates to CASSTTGVGEPQHF.

The chain uses TRBV15 and TRBJ2-7; D is perhaps TRBD1 or TRBD2 (5 bases each). V lost 5 bases to trimming and J lost 1 base, with 15 bases between them. This CDR3 is 15 amino acids long. Germline V gives CDR1 LNHNV, CDR2 YYDKDF (reference sequence). The CDR3 here is CATSVRDGPSYEQYF. CDR3 in DNA: TGTGCCACCAGCGTCCGGGACGGCCCTTCCTACGAGCAGTACTTC.

The CDR3 region is CASSLGRVGTGGNEQFF. The CDR3, as DNA: TGTGCCAGCAGCTTAGGTCGAGTCGGGACAGGGGGCAATGAGCAGTTCTTC. V gene TRBV7-9 combines with J gene TRBJ2-1; 11 nucleotides agree with TRBD1. Per germline, CDR1 SEHNR and CDR2 FQNEAQ (reference sequence). This CDR3 contains 17 residues. Losses at the gene ends were 1 base for V and 6 bases for J; bases not matched to a gene: 8.

The J gene is TRBJ2-7, the V gene TRBV6-1; perhaps TRBD2 as D (6 bases). With 8 bases removed from V and 2 bases from J, the gap between germline ends came to 16 bases. Germline values: CDR1 MNHNS, CDR2 SASEGT. The CDR3 has 14 residues. CDR3 sequence: CASVRGDRTYEQYF. The CDR3 coding sequence is TGTGCCAGCGTGCGGGGTGATAGGACCTACGAGCAGTACTTC.

The gene calls are TRBV5-1 and TRBJ2-5; 7 bases map to TRBD1. The V segment lost 3 bases and the J segment 2 bases; nucleotides outside the gene matches: 7. The germline V gene has CDR1 SGHRS and CDR2 YFSETQ. The CDR3 is 15 amino acids. For the CDR3, the DNA is TGCGCCAGCAGCTACACCGGGACAGTTCAAGAGACCCAGTACTTC. Amino acid sequence: CASSYTGTVQETQYF.